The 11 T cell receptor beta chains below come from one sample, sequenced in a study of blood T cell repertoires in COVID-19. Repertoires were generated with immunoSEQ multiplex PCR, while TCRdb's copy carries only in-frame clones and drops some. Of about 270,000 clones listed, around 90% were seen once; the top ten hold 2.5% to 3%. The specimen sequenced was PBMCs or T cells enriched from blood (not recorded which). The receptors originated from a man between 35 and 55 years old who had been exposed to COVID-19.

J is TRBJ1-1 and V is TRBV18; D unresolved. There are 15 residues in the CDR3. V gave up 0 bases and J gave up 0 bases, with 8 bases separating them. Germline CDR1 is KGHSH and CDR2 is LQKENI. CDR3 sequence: CASSPPSQMNTEAFF. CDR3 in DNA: TGTGCCAGCTCACCACCATCACAAATGAACACTGAAGCTTTCTTT.

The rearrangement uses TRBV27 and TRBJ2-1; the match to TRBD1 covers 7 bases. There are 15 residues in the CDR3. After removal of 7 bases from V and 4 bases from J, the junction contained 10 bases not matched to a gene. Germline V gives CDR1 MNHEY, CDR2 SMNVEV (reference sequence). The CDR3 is CASNTDRVRYNEQFF. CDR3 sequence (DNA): TGTGCCAGCAACACCGACAGGGTGAGGTACAATGAGCAGTTCTTC.

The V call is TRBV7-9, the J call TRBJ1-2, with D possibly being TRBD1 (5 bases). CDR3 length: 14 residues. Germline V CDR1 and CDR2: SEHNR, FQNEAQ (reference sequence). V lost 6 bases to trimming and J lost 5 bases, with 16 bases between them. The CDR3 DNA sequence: TGTGCCAGCAGTTTTCGGGACTTCGAATATGGCTACACCTTC. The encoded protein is CASSFRDFEYGYTF.

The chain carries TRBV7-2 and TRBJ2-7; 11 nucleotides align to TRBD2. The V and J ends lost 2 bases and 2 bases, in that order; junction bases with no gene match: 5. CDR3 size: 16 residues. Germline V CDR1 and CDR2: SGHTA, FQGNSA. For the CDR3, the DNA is TGTGCCAGCAGCTTATCCCTAGCGGGAGGCCCCTACGAGCAGTACTTC. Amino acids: CASSLSLAGGPYEQYF.

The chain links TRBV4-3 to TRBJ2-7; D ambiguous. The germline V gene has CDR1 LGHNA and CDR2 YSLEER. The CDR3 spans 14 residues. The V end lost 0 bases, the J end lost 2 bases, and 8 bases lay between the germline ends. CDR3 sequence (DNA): TGCGCCAGCAGCCAAGAAAAGCTAGCCTACGAGCAGTACTTC. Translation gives CASSQEKLAYEQYF.

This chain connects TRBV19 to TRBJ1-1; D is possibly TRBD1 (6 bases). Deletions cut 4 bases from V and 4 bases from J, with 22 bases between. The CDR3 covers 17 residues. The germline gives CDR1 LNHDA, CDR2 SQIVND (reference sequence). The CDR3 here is CASSSSFQGMIGTEAFF. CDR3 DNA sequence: TGTGCCAGTAGTAGCTCATTCCAGGGGATGATAGGCACTGAAGCTTTCTTT.

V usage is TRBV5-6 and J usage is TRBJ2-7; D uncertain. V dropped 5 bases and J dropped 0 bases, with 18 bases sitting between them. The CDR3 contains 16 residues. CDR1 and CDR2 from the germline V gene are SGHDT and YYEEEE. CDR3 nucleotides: TGTGCCAGCAGGCGTAGAGCGATCCCTAGCTCCTACGAGCAGTACTTC. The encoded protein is CASRRRAIPSSYEQYF.

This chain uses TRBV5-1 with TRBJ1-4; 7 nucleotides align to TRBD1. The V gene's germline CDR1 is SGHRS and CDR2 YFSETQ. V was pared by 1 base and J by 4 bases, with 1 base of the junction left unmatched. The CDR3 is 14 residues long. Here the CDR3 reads CASSLQGVNEKLFF. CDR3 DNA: TGCGCCAGCAGCTTGCAGGGGGTTAATGAAAAACTGTTTTTT.

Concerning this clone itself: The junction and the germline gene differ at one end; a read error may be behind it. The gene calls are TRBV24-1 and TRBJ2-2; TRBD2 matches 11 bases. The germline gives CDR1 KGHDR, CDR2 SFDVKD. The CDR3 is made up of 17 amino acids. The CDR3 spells CATSDLLAGGHTGKLFF. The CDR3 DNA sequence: TGTGCCACCAGTGATCTTCTAGCGGGAGGACACACCGGGAAGCTGTTTTTT.

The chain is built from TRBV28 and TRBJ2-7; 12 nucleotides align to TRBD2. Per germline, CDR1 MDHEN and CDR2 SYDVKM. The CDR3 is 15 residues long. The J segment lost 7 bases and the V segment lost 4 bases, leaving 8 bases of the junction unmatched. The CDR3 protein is CASSSSGRAAREQYF. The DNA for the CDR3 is TGTGCCAGCAGTTCTAGCGGGAGGGCCGCGAGAGAGCAGTACTTC.

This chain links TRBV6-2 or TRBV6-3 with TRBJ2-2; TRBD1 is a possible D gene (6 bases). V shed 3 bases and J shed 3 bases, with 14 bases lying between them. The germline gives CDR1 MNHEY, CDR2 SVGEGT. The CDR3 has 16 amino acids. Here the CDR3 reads CASSYSGQRYTGELFF. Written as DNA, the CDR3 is TGTGCCAGCAGTTATTCGGGACAAAGATACACCGGGGAGCTGTTTTTT.